These 2 T cell receptor beta chains were sequenced from one sample in a study of long-term antiretroviral therapy in people with HIV (dated by TCRdb to between 2021 and 2023). The immunoSEQ hsTCRB v3.0 assay was used at survey level resolution to sequence the TRB variable region. Drawn from immuneACCESS, this table holds only the in-frame rearrangements with V and J called that TCRdb kept. Clones are partly lost; checked studies trace under half to an unresolved V gene and leave the rest unexplained. This sample holds 15,000 to 20,000 clones; more than 65% were observed only once. The ten largest clones take up under 7.5% of the sample. This material consisted of unsorted PBMCs, taken at the start of antiretroviral therapy, before treatment. These receptors were obtained from a man between 18 and 29 years old with HIV.

V usage is TRBV18 and J usage is TRBJ2-7, with D perhaps TRBD1 (10 bases). CDR1 and CDR2 from the germline V gene are KGHSH and LQKENI. Trimming took 5 bases from V and 6 from J, leaving 35 bases between them. CDR3 length: 20 amino acids. The CDR3 region is CASSSLRQGAGDSGSFEQYF. CDR3 in DNA: TGTGCCAGCTCATCCCTCAGACAGGGGGCGGGTGATAGCGGGAGCTTCGAGCAGTACTTC.

The J gene is TRBJ1-5, the V gene TRBV11-2; D gene ambiguous. The germline CDR1 and CDR2 sequences are SGHAT and FQNNGV. Trimming pared 2 bases from V and 2 bases from J, leaving 4 bases between. This CDR3 region has 13 residues. CDR3 coding DNA: TGTGCCAGCAGCTTACTAGGCAATCAGCCCCAGCATTTT. Translating it yields CASSLLGNQPQHF.